The 15 T cell receptor beta chains presented below share a single source sample, sequenced in a study of cytomegalovirus exposure and HLA in healthy donors. In the PCR, 60 Vbeta and 13 Jbeta primers were used. Assay: immunoSEQ multiplex PCR; the TCRdb copy retains only in-frame clones and omits some. The data contain 150,000 to 200,000 clones, about 72% of them singletons. The sequencing sample was made of PBMCs. These receptors were collected from a human donor in good health.

This chain joins TRBV18 and TRBJ1-2; D is unclear. The germline V gene has CDR1 KGHSH and CDR2 LQKENI. The CDR3 runs 15 residues. Trimming took 1 base from V and 4 from J, leaving 13 bases between them. This CDR3 reads CASSPQSSGSYGYTF. The CDR3 DNA reads TGTGCCAGCTCACCACAATCCAGCGGCAGCTATGGCTACACCTTC. The variable domain in full, completed from reference TRBV18 and TRBJ1-2, reads NAGVMQNPRHLVRRRGQEARLRCSPMKGHSHVYWYRQLPEEGLKFMVYLQKENIIDESGMPKERFSAEFPKEGPSILRIQQVVRGDSAAYFCASSPQSSGSYGYTFGSGTRLTVV.

V is TRBV19 and J is TRBJ1-2, with D perhaps matching TRBD1 (6 bases). Germline values: CDR1 LNHDA, CDR2 SQIVND (reference sequence). The length of the CDR3 is 14 residues. V lost 3 bases to trimming and J lost 0 bases, with 8 bases between them. The DNA for the CDR3 is TGTGCCAGTAGTATGGACAGTTCTAACTATGGCTACACCTTC. Protein sequence: CASSMDSSNYGYTF.

V is TRBV6-1 and J is TRBJ1-1; 7 nucleotides align to TRBD1. The length of the CDR3 is 14 residues. Germline assignment: CDR1 MNHNS and CDR2 SASEGT. V was pared by 0 bases and J by 4 bases, with 2 bases of the junction left unmatched. CDR3 region: CASSEADRITEAFF. CDR3 DNA: TGTGCCAGCAGTGAAGCGGACAGGATCACTGAAGCTTTCTTT.

V gene TRBV29-1 combines with J gene TRBJ2-1; tentatively, D is TRBD1 (6 bases). The CDR3 is 12 amino acids. Germline CDR1 and CDR2: SQVTM and ANQGSEA. Trimming stripped 4 bases from V and 7 bases from J, with 11 bases between. Written as DNA, the CDR3 is TGCAGCGTTGCCAGGGGAGAGAATGAGCAGTTCTTC. Translation gives CSVARGENEQFF.

The chain carries TRBV9 and TRBJ1-2; tentative D call: TRBD1 (6 bases). The germline V gene encodes CDR1 SGDLS and CDR2 YYNGEE. V was trimmed by 3 bases and J by 0 bases, leaving 12 bases between them. The CDR3 has 15 residues. DNA for the CDR3: TGTGCCAGCAGCGACTACAGGGAAGCTAACTATGGCTACACCTTC. Protein: CASSDYREANYGYTF.

This chain connects TRBV7-9 to TRBJ2-7; 7 nucleotides agree with TRBD1. The CDR3 length is 15 residues. Germline V CDR1 and CDR2: SEHNR, FQNEAQ (reference sequence). V was clipped by 6 bases and J by 2 bases; unmatched bases: 10. CDR3 in amino acids: CASRRRQGKAYEQYF. Written as DNA, the CDR3 is TGTGCCAGCAGACGACGACAGGGCAAGGCCTACGAGCAGTACTTC.

The chain recombines TRBV7-8 with TRBJ2-2, with TRBD1 as a possible D gene (6 bases). CDR1 and CDR2 from the germline V gene are SGHVS and FQNEAQ. Between the trimmed V and J ends, which lost 2 bases and 0 bases, there was a span of 10 bases. The CDR3 has 16 amino acids. The CDR3 region is CASSLSEGANTGELFF. The CDR3 nucleotides are TGTGCCAGCAGCTTAAGTGAGGGGGCGAACACCGGGGAGCTGTTTTTT.

The rearrangement joins TRBV5-1 to TRBJ1-4; D might be TRBD1 (5 bases). Trimming cost V 0 bases and J 8 bases, with 11 bases left between them. The CDR3 extends over 14 amino acids. CDR1 and CDR2 (germline): SGHRS, YFSETQ. Here the CDR3 reads CASSLEGVKEKLFF. In nucleotides, the CDR3 is TGCGCCAGCAGCTTGGAAGGGGTCAAAGAAAAACTGTTTTTT.

This chain joins TRBV7-3 and TRBJ1-2; 9 nucleotides agree with TRBD1. V shed 4 bases, J shed 5 bases, and the junction held 11 bases outside the gene matches. This CDR3 spans 16 amino acids. Germline V lookup: CDR1 SGHTA, CDR2 FQGTGA. The CDR3 coding sequence is TGTGCCAGCAGCTCCCCATCGGACAGGGGCGTGTATGGCTACACCTTC. Translation: CASSSPSDRGVYGYTF.

This clone has more than one count but fewer than ten. CDR3 bases: TGTGCCAGCAGCCCCCGAGACCGGAGATCTAAAGCTTTCTTT. Protein product: CASSPRDRRSKAFF. The genes are TRBV7-9 and TRBJ1-1, with no clear D. V lost 5 bases to trimming and J lost 9 bases, with 19 bases between them. The CDR3 length is 14 residues. Germline loops: CDR1 SEHNR, CDR2 FQNEAQ (reference sequence).

The chain employs TRBV7-2 and TRBJ1-2, with 8 bases fitting TRBD1. This CDR3 comprises 13 residues. The germline V gene encodes CDR1 SGHTA and CDR2 FQGNSA. V gave up 5 bases and J gave up 8 bases; unmatched junction bases: 7. The CDR3 DNA sequence: TGTGCCAGCAGCCCTGGACAGGGAAGAGGCTACACCTTC. Translation gives CASSPGQGRGYTF.

Concerning this clone itself: The sample has other DNA sequences that encode this CDR3 too. The genes are TRBV30 and TRBJ1-1; possibly TRBD1 for D (6 bases). Trimming stripped 2 bases from V and 3 bases from J, with 16 bases between. The CDR3 has 15 amino acids. CDR1 GTSNPN and CDR2 SVGIG come from the germline V gene (reference sequence). Here the CDR3 DNA reads TGTGCCTGGAGTATCAGGGGCCGAAGCCACACTGAAGCTTTCTTT. Its protein is CAWSIRGRSHTEAFF.

This sequence joins TRBV27 and TRBJ2-7; a weak D match, TRBD1 (5 bases). CDR1 is MNHEY and CDR2 is SMNVEV in the germline V gene (reference sequence). CDR3 length equals 15 residues. V lost 5 bases and J 0 bases, leaving 14 bases between the germline ends. The CDR3 nucleotides are TGTGCCAGCAGTCTTAGGGGTTCGAGCTCCTACGAGCAGTACTTC. It is translated as CASSLRGSSSYEQYF.

V and J are TRBV7-6 and TRBJ1-5; D is perhaps TRBD1 (5 bases). The CDR3 is 14 residues long. Trimming left V 3 bases short and J 6 bases short, with 12 bases between. The germline V gene encodes CDR1 SGHVS and CDR2 FNYEAQ. The chain's CDR3 is CASSLPGVFQPQHF. CDR3 sequence (DNA): TGTGCCAGCAGCTTGCCGGGGGTGTTTCAGCCCCAGCATTTT. Combining the CDR3 with reference TRBV7-6 and TRBJ1-5 gives the whole variable domain GAGVSQSPRYKVTKRGQDVALRCDPISGHVSLYWYRQALGQGPEFLTYFNYEAQQDKSGLPNDRFSAERPEGSISTLTIQRTEQRDSAMYRCASSLPGVFQPQHFGDGTRLSIL.

The chain couples TRBV7-3 to TRBJ2-2, with no clear D. CDR3 length equals 14 residues. With 3 bases removed from V and 1 base from J, the gap between germline ends came to 6 bases. Germline V gene sequence: CDR1 SGHTA, CDR2 FQGTGA. DNA of the CDR3: TGTGCCAGCAGCTTTTTTCAGAACACCGGGGAGCTGTTTTTT. Translation gives CASSFFQNTGELFF. Based on the CDR3 plus reference TRBV7-3 and TRBJ2-2, the full variable domain is GAGVSQTPSNKVTEKGKYVELRCDPISGHTALYWYRQSLGQGPEFLIYFQGTGAADDSGLPNDRFFAVRPEGSVSTLKIQRTERGDSAVYLCASSFFQNTGELFFGEGSRLTVL.